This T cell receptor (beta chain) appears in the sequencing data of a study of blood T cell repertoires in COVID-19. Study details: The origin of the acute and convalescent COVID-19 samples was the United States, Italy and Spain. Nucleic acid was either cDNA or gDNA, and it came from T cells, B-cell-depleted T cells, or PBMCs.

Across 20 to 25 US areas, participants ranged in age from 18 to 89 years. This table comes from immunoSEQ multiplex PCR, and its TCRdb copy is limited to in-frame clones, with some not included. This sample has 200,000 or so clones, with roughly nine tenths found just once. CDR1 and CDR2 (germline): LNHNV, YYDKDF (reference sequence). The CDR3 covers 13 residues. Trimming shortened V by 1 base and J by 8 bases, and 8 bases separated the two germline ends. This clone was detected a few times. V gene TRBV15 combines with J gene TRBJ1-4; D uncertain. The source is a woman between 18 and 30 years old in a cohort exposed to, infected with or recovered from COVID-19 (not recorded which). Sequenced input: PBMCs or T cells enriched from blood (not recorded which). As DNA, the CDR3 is TGTGCCACCAGCAGAGTACCGGGGGAAAAACTGTTTTTT. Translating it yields CATSRVPGEKLFF. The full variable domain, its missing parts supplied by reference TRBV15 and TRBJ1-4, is DAMVIQNPRYQVTQFGKPVTLSCSQTLNHNVMYWYQQKSSQAPKLLFHYYDKDFNNEADTPDNFQSRRPNTSFCFLDIRSPGLGDTAMYLCATSRVPGEKLFFGSGTQLSVL.